These T cell receptor beta chains were read from a single sample in a study of OX40 agonist ivuxolimab in advanced cancers. Here immunoSEQ multiplex PCR was the method, and the copy in TCRdb shows in-frame clones only, minus some. The sample shows 8,500 to 13,000 clones, roughly 80% of them seen only once. The source material was CD4+ or CD8+ T cells sorted from blood, sampled in a trial of the OX40 agonist ivuxolimab. The receptors derive from an adult with an advanced solid tumor such as melanoma, head and neck, liver or kidney cancer. Each CDR3 is given with its conserved first and last residue. Fields, in order: clone size, V gene, J gene, D gene, CDR3 DNA, CDR3 protein. The D gene is left open where the match is weak. Part of the rows lack a size; the others show once, few, many or a class for expanded clones.

clone size: once; V gene: TRBV5-5; J gene: TRBJ2-2; D gene: .; CDR3 DNA: TGTGCCAGCAGCCGGGACACCGGGGAGCTGTTTTTT; CDR3 protein: CASSRDTGELFF
clone size: few; V gene: TRBV27; J gene: TRBJ1-1; D gene: .; CDR3 DNA: TGTGCCAGCAGTTTATTTGGAGGGGGGCAAACTGAAGCTTTCTTT; CDR3 protein: CASSLFGGGQTEAFF
clone size: medium-sized; V gene: TRBV4-1; J gene: TRBJ1-1; D gene: .; CDR3 DNA: TGCGCCAGCAGTCACACAACAGGGCGAACAACCCACGCTGAAGCTTTCTTT; CDR3 protein: CASSHTTGRTTHAEAFF
clone size: .; V gene: TRBV4-3; J gene: TRBJ2-7; D gene: .; CDR3 DNA: TGCGCCAGCAGCCAAGGTAGGGACGCCTGGGCTCCCCTCGAGCAGTACTTC; CDR3 protein: CASSQGRDAWAPLEQYF
clone size: .; V gene: TRBV6-1; J gene: TRBJ1-5; D gene: .; CDR3 DNA: TGTGCCAGCAGTGAATTCCACAGGGTAGGACAGCCCCAGCATTTT; CDR3 protein: CASSEFHRVGQPQHF
clone size: .; V gene: TRBV2; J gene: TRBJ1-2; D gene: .; CDR3 DNA: TGTGCCAGCAAGGGCACAAACTATGGCTACACCTTC; CDR3 protein: CASKGTNYGYTF
clone size: .; V gene: TRBV28; J gene: TRBJ2-5; D gene: .; CDR3 DNA: TGTGCCAGCAGTAATATAGCGGAGTACCAAGAGACCCAGTACTTC; CDR3 protein: CASSNIAEYQETQYF
clone size: .; V gene: TRBV4-3; J gene: TRBJ1-2; D gene: .; CDR3 DNA: TGCGCCAGCAGCCAAGATACAGGGAATGAGTTGACTGGCTACACCTTC; CDR3 protein: CASSQDTGNELTGYTF
clone size: .; V gene: TRBV5-6; J gene: TRBJ2-7; D gene: .; CDR3 DNA: TGTGCCAGCAACCCCGGGTGGAGGGACCCGTCCTCCTACGAGCAGTACTTC; CDR3 protein: CASNPGWRDPSSYEQYF
clone size: .; V gene: TRBV27; J gene: TRBJ2-7; D gene: .; CDR3 DNA: TGTGCCAGCCGCCCGGCGGGCAGGGGCCCTTACGAGCAGTACTTC; CDR3 protein: CASRPAGRGPYEQYF
clone size: few; V gene: TRBV14; J gene: TRBJ2-3; D gene: .; CDR3 DNA: TGTGCCAGCAGCCTCGGTTGGGGTACGCAGTATTTT; CDR3 protein: CASSLGWGTQYF
clone size: .; V gene: TRBV7-2; J gene: TRBJ1-2; D gene: .; CDR3 DNA: TGTGCCAGCAGCAAATCTCCTGCTAACTATGGCTACACCTTC; CDR3 protein: CASSKSPANYGYTF
clone size: .; V gene: TRBV2; J gene: TRBJ1-1; D gene: .; CDR3 DNA: TGTGCCAGCACAGGGGCGGGTTGGACTGAAGCTTTCTTT; CDR3 protein: CASTGAGWTEAFF
clone size: once; V gene: TRBV14; J gene: TRBJ2-5; D gene: TRBD2; CDR3 DNA: TGTGCCAGCAGCCAAGACCCCGGACTAGCGGGGAGAAGAGAGACCCAGTACTTC; CDR3 protein: CASSQDPGLAGRRETQYF
clone size: .; V gene: TRBV15; J gene: TRBJ1-2; D gene: .; CDR3 DNA: TGTGCCACTACCGGGACGGGGGCATCTAACTATGGCTACACCTTC; CDR3 protein: CATTGTGASNYGYTF
clone size: .; V gene: TRBV28; J gene: TRBJ2-2; D gene: TRBD2; CDR3 DNA: TGTGCCAGCAACGCACCGGGGGGGAGGGACACCGGGGAGCTGTTTTTT; CDR3 protein: CASNAPGGRDTGELFF
clone size: .; V gene: TRBV5-4; J gene: TRBJ2-2; D gene: TRBD1; CDR3 DNA: TGTGCCAGCAGCTCCCGACAGGGTAGCGGGGAGCTGTTTTTT; CDR3 protein: CASSSRQGSGELFF
clone size: .; V gene: TRBV10-1; J gene: TRBJ1-1; D gene: .; CDR3 DNA: TGCGCCAGCAGTGAGAGGGCAGAATTGAACACTGAAGCTTTCTTT; CDR3 protein: CASSERAELNTEAFF
clone size: once; V gene: TRBV6-6; J gene: TRBJ2-1; D gene: TRBD1; CDR3 DNA: TGTGCCAGCGTCTTGGGACAGGGGGGCTACAATGAGCAGTTCTTC; CDR3 protein: CASVLGQGGYNEQFF
clone size: .; V gene: TRBV7-9; J gene: TRBJ2-3; D gene: TRBD2; CDR3 DNA: TGTGCCAGCAGCACGTGGGACGGCGGGAGGGATACGCAGTATTTT; CDR3 protein: CASSTWDGGRDTQYF
clone size: .; V gene: TRBV19; J gene: TRBJ2-1; D gene: .; CDR3 DNA: TGTGCCAGTAGTATAGCCGGCCCCGGGGAGCAGTTCTTC; CDR3 protein: CASSIAGPGEQFF
clone size: .; V gene: TRBV29-1; J gene: TRBJ2-4; D gene: .; CDR3 DNA: TGCAGCGTTGAAGGGGCCAACATTCAGTACTTC; CDR3 protein: CSVEGANIQYF
clone size: .; V gene: TRBV4-1; J gene: TRBJ2-7; D gene: TRBD2; CDR3 DNA: TGCGCCAGCAGCCACCTAGCGGGAGGGCCCTACGAGCAGTACTTC; CDR3 protein: CASSHLAGGPYEQYF
clone size: .; V gene: TRBV7-9; J gene: TRBJ1-5; D gene: .; CDR3 DNA: TGTGCCAGCAGCAAGGCAGGGGACCATCAGCCCCAGCATTTT; CDR3 protein: CASSKAGDHQPQHF
clone size: .; V gene: TRBV5-1; J gene: TRBJ2-1; D gene: TRBD2; CDR3 DNA: TGCGCCAGCAGCGGCTGGACTAGCGGGAATCTTGAGCAGTTCTTC; CDR3 protein: CASSGWTSGNLEQFF
clone size: .; V gene: TRBV27; J gene: TRBJ2-5; D gene: TRBD2; CDR3 DNA: TGTGCCAGCCAAAGAGGACTAGCGGGAATCCGAGAGACCCAGTACTTC; CDR3 protein: CASQRGLAGIRETQYF
clone size: medium-sized; V gene: TRBV28; J gene: TRBJ1-1; D gene: .; CDR3 DNA: TGTGCCAGCAGTCTCACGGGACGGCGAGTGACTGAAGCTTTCTTT; CDR3 protein: CASSLTGRRVTEAFF
clone size: .; V gene: TRBV5-1; J gene: TRBJ1-1; D gene: .; CDR3 DNA: TGCGCCAGCAGCTTATCAGGAGCTCTTAACACTGAAACTTTCTTT; CDR3 protein: CASSLSGALNTETFF
clone size: .; V gene: TRBV27; J gene: TRBJ2-3; D gene: .; CDR3 DNA: TGTGCCAGCAGTTTATCGGGGTCAGATACGCAGTATTTT; CDR3 protein: CASSLSGSDTQYF